The clone carrying this T cell receptor beta chain was detected ten times or more. Its antigen is still unknown. This sample stems from a study of CD8+CD57+ T cells in acquired aplastic anemia. Study-level results: Between patients and controls, over 25 CD8+ CDR3 sequences were found in common.

Whoever was chosen for sequencing had shown CD8+CD57+ cell expansion by flow cytometry. Germline CDR1 reads SGHDN; CDR2 reads FVKESK. The CDR3 consists of 14 residues. The germline V and J ends were trimmed by 1 base and 4 bases, with 5 bases remaining between them. Genomic DNA templated the TCR beta VDJ and CDR3 profiling. TCRdb called the reads again in MiXCR, with one record for every CDR3 protein. The profile shows approximately 180,000 distinct CDR3 sequences, roughly 48% of them singletons. The sequence was collected from a human donor with aplastic anemia. This sequence joins TRBV14 and TRBJ1-6, with D uncertain. The specimen sequenced was sorted CD4+, CD8+, or CD8+CD57+ T cells (not recorded which) from PBMCs. CDR3 nucleotides: TGTGCCAGCAGCCAAGCGCAGTATAATTCACCCCTCCACTTT. As protein: CASSQAQYNSPLHF.